This is a list of T cell receptor beta chains from one sample in a study of OX40 agonist ivuxolimab in advanced cancers. Here immunoSEQ multiplex PCR was the method, and the copy in TCRdb shows in-frame clones only, minus some. The data contain about 74,000 clones, roughly 82% of them seen just once; the ten biggest clones take up less than 8%. The sequencing used CD4+ or CD8+ T cells sorted from blood, collected in a trial of the OX40 agonist ivuxolimab. These receptors all stem from an adult with an advanced solid tumor such as melanoma, head and neck, liver or kidney cancer. Both conserved end residues are part of each CDR3. D genes are given only for firm matches. Size tells how often a clone was seen (once, few, many) or the class of an expanded clone, and some rows leave it out.

CASSPTYTGYEQYF | TGTGCCAGCAGCCCCACCTATACGGGGTACGAGCAGTACTTC | . | TRBV7-2 | . | TRBJ2-7
CASSWTGTGTEAFF | TGCGCCAGCAGCTGGACAGGGACGGGCACTGAAGCTTTCTTT | . | TRBV5-1 | TRBD1 | TRBJ1-1
CASSLRTGSGELFF | TGTGCCAGCAGCCTACGGACAGGGTCCGGGGAGCTGTTTTTT | . | TRBV4-2 | TRBD1 | TRBJ2-2
CASSARSYNEQFF | TGTGCCAGCAGTGCAAGGTCCTACAATGAGCAGTTCTTC | . | TRBV2 | . | TRBJ2-1
CASSFFNREQYF | TGTGCCAGCAGCTTTTTTAATCGCGAGCAGTACTTC | . | TRBV5-4 | . | TRBJ2-7
CASILAGVLREQFF | TGTGCCAGCATCCTAGCGGGAGTTCTCCGTGAGCAGTTCTTC | . | TRBV7-9 | TRBD2 | TRBJ2-1
CASSPGRVRETQYF | TGTGCCAGCAGCCCCGGGCGGGTAAGGGAGACCCAGTACTTC | . | TRBV6-6 | . | TRBJ2-5
CASSLDQGGSSYNSPLHF | TGTGCCAGCAGCTTAGATCAAGGAGGTAGCTCCTATAATTCACCCCTCCACTTT | . | TRBV7-2 | . | TRBJ1-6
CASSRQAQETQYF | TGTGCTAGCAGTCGACAGGCCCAAGAGACCCAGTACTTC | . | TRBV7-7 | . | TRBJ2-5
CASSLEMSSYEQYF | TGTGCCAGCAGCTTGGAGATGAGCTCCTACGAGCAGTACTTC | . | TRBV5-8 | . | TRBJ2-7
CASTLSWGGSGANVLTF | TGTGCCAGCACCCTTTCTTGGGGAGGCTCTGGGGCCAACGTCCTGACTTTC | . | TRBV7-9 | . | TRBJ2-6
CASTLDRAEKLFF | TGTGCCAGTACCTTAGACAGGGCCGAAAAACTGTTTTTT | once | TRBV19 | TRBD1 | TRBJ1-4
CSPSQLYEQYF | TGCAGTCCATCACAACTATACGAGCAGTACTTC | . | TRBV20-1 | . | TRBJ2-7
CASSSYYYGYTF | TGTGCCAGCAGCTCATATTACTATGGCTACACCTTC | . | TRBV7-2 | . | TRBJ1-2
CASSPGRETEQFF | TGTGCCAGCTCACCAGGGCGGGAGACTGAGCAGTTCTTC | . | TRBV18 | TRBD2 | TRBJ2-1
CASSIGSNSNQPQHF | TGTGCCAGTAGTATTGGGTCTAATAGCAATCAGCCCCAGCATTTT | . | TRBV19 | . | TRBJ1-5
CAGGAPYQVLYF | TGTGCCGGGGGGGCACCCTACCAGGTCCTGTACTTC | . | TRBV30 | . | TRBJ2-7
CASSLAWIAGGPTGELFF | TGCGCCAGCAGCTTGGCCTGGATAGCGGGAGGCCCCACCGGGGAGCTGTTTTTT | . | TRBV5-1 | TRBD2 | TRBJ2-2
CASSLGAGRYNEQFF | TGTGCCAGCAGCTTAGGGGCAGGGCGGTACAATGAGCAGTTCTTC | . | TRBV7-3 | . | TRBJ2-1
CASGRDRETEAFF | TGTGCTAGTGGCCGGGACAGGGAGACTGAAGCTTTCTTT | . | TRBV12-5 | TRBD1 | TRBJ1-1
CATGGWNSPLHF | TGTGCCACGGGGGGGTGGAATTCACCCCTCCACTTT | . | TRBV9 | . | TRBJ1-6
CASSVVPGLEETQYF | TGTGCCAGCAGCGTAGTACCGGGACTAGAGGAGACCCAGTACTTC | . | TRBV9 | TRBD2 | TRBJ2-5
CASSLEGAGQPQHF | TGCGCCAGCAGCTTGGAGGGGGCGGGTCAGCCCCAGCATTTT | . | TRBV5-1 | TRBD1 | TRBJ1-5
CASSYSQGAAYNEQFF | TGTGCCAGCAGCTATTCCCAGGGGGCAGCATACAATGAGCAGTTCTTC | once | TRBV9 | TRBD1 | TRBJ2-1
CASSGASGGNYEQFF | TGTGCCAGCAGTGGAGCTAGCGGGGGGAACTATGAGCAGTTCTTC | . | TRBV2 | TRBD2 | TRBJ2-1
CASSHGPGGEQYF | TGTGCCAGCAGCCACGGCCCAGGCGGCGAGCAGTACTTC | . | TRBV2 | . | TRBJ2-7
CASSYRREGYYEQYF | TGTGCCAGCAGTTATCGGAGAGAGGGCTACTACGAGCAGTACTTC | . | TRBV6-5 | . | TRBJ2-7
CSVGRGKETNYGYTF | TGCAGCGTTGGTAGAGGGAAGGAGACTAACTATGGCTACACCTTC | . | TRBV29-1 | . | TRBJ1-2
CASSLVVGTATNEKLFF | TGTGCCAGCAGCTTGGTTGTGGGCACTGCAACTAATGAAAAACTGTTTTTT | once | TRBV5-8 | . | TRBJ1-4
CASSGRGNQPQHF | TGTGCCAGCAGTGGCAGGGGCAATCAGCCCCAGCATTTT | . | TRBV6-5 | . | TRBJ1-5
CASSFPSGSVMDGNSPLHF | TGTGCCAGCAGCTTCCCCTCAGGGAGCGTGATGGATGGTAATTCACCCCTCCACTTT | once | TRBV7-2 | . | TRBJ1-6
CASSFKVGGYEQYF | TGTGCCAGCAGCTTTAAGGTAGGGGGTTACGAGCAGTACTTC | . | TRBV13 | . | TRBJ2-7
CASSNQGARPEAFF | TGTGCCAGCTCAAACCAGGGGGCACGGCCTGAAGCTTTCTTT | . | TRBV18 | TRBD1 | TRBJ1-1
CASSLTGTSRTDTQYF | TGTGCCAGTAGTTTGACCGGGACTAGCCGCACAGATACGCAGTATTTT | . | TRBV19 | TRBD2 | TRBJ2-3
CASSQATSGGSLTYEQYF | TGTGCCAGCAGCCAGGCCACTAGCGGGGGCTCCCTCACCTACGAGCAGTACTTC | . | TRBV4-2 | TRBD2 | TRBJ2-7
CASSSKASGRYNEQFF | TGTGCCAGCAGCTCGAAGGCTAGCGGGCGCTACAATGAGCAGTTCTTC | few | TRBV5-4 | TRBD2 | TRBJ2-1